This TCR beta chain was observed in a study of neurological immune-mediated disorders. Study-level results: HTLV-1-associated myelopathy showed the most TCR clonal expansion; multiple sclerosis the least, below healthy controls.

The cDNA was generated by 5'RACE with 10-nucleotide random UMIs. One entry per CDR3 protein, called by TCRdb with MiXCR from the 5' RACE reads. The sample yields under 130,000 distinct CDR3 sequences, approximately 10% seen once. Concerning this clonotype itself: Its antigen is unidentified.

Indicated time point: longitudinal time-point 3. Stored at -80 C, 2 million PBMCs were the source of the unsorted libraries. This CDR3 has 13 amino acids. Germline V lookup: CDR1 MNHNS, CDR2 SASEGT. J gave up 5 bases and V 9 bases, and 9 bases lay outside the gene matches. The receptor comes from a female donor with HTLV-1-associated myelopathy (HAM/TSP). The chain employs TRBV6-1 and TRBJ2-7; 8 nucleotides agree with TRBD1. Specimen: PBMCs. In DNA form, the CDR3 reads TGTGCCAGAACCCTGACAGGGGTGCACGAGCAGTACTTC. It yields the protein CARTLTGVHEQYF.